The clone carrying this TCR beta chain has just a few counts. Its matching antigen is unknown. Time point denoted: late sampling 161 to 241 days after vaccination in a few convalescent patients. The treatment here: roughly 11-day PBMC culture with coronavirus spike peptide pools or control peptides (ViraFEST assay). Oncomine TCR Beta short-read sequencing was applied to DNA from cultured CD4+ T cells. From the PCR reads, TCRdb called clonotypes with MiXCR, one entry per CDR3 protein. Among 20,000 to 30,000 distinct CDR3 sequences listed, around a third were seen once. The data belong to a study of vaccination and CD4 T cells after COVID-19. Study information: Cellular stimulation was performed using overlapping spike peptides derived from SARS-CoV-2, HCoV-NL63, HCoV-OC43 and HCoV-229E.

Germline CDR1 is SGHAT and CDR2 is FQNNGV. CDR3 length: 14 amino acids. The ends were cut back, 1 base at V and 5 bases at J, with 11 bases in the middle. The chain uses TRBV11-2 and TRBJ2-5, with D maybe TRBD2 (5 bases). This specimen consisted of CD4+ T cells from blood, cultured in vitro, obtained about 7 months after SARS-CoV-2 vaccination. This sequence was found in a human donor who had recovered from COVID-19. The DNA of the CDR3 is TGTGCCAGCAGCTTAGCGTTGGGAGCGGAGACCCAGTACTTC. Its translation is CASSLALGAETQYF.